The clone carrying this T cell receptor beta chain was found a few times. Time point: patch test 1, 2 weeks after DPC sensitization. This sample's treatment: therapeutic diphenylcyclopropenone sensitization with weekly scalp DPC. This specimen belongs to a study of human T cells and chemical hapten exposure. The CDR3 runs to 16 residues. Deletions cut 7 bases from V and 0 bases from J, with 16 bases between. Germline V gene data show CDR1 as MGHRA and CDR2 as YSYEKL. TCRdb analysed the RACE reads with MiXCR anew, one entry per CDR3 protein. Of 180,000 or so distinct CDR3 sequences in the sample, about 14% were seen once.

This clonotype was obtained from a woman aged 25-40 years with alopecia areata. Some clones in this sample may be carry-over from other donors' samples. The material sequenced was whole blood, taken in connection with sensitization to the hapten diphenylcyclopropenone (DPC). The gene calls are TRBV4-1 and TRBJ2-1; D remains unclear. DNA for the CDR3: TGCGCCAGCACCATAAGCCCAGTCCACTCCTACAATGAGCAGTTCTTC. Its protein is CASTISPVHSYNEQFF.